The 30 T cell receptor beta chains reported below all come from one sample, sequenced in a study of shared clonotypes between healthy human individuals. In the naive CD8 group, cells lacked CD45RO and were positively selected for CCR7, so terminally differentiated effector memory CD45RA+ cells were left out. Produced via immunoSEQ multiplex PCR; TCRdb's table is partial and in-frame only. The sample lists approximately 1.9 million clones; just under 95% were seen once. Sequencing was performed on naive CD8+ T cells from PBMCs. These receptors all come from a man aged 18 to 29 in good health. Some clones in this sample may be carry-over from other donors' samples.

The chain links TRBV7-9 to TRBJ2-3, with D maybe TRBD2 (5 bases). V dropped 4 bases and J dropped 2 bases, with 13 bases sitting between them. The CDR3 is made up of 15 amino acids. Per germline, CDR1 SEHNR and CDR2 FQNEAQ (reference sequence). The CDR3 DNA sequence: TGTGCCAGCAGCTCCCGGGCGGGCCACACAGATACGCAGTATTTT. This codes for CASSSRAGHTDTQYF.

The chain carries TRBV7-9 and TRBJ2-5; D uncertain. Trimming took off 4 bases at V and 5 bases at J, with 14 bases between the two ends. The CDR3 loop spans 14 amino acids. Germline V gene data show CDR1 as SEHNR and CDR2 as FQNEAQ (reference sequence). The CDR3 nucleotides are TGTGCCAGCAGCTCCCGAGCCGCGAGGGAGACCCAGTACTTC. Translated: CASSSRAARETQYF.

CDR3 coding DNA: TGTGCCAGCAGTTTATGGGCTAATGAAAAACTGTTTTTT. This gives the protein CASSLWANEKLFF. The V and J genes are TRBV27 and TRBJ1-4; unclear D gene. The germline gives CDR1 MNHEY, CDR2 SMNVEV (reference sequence). Trimming left V 1 base short and J 3 bases short, with 3 bases between. CDR3 size: 13 residues.

This clone was detected ten times or more. The CDR3 nucleotides are TGTGCCAGTAGTGTGGGCGGGGGAAGCAATCAGCCCCAGCATTTT. Translating it yields CASSVGGGSNQPQHF. The J gene is TRBJ1-5, the V gene TRBV19, with D maybe TRBD1 (5 bases). Per germline, CDR1 LNHDA and CDR2 SQIVND (reference sequence). Trimming stripped 5 bases from V and 1 base from J, with 12 bases between. The CDR3 sequence is 15 residues long.

The chain is built from TRBV7-6 and TRBJ1-5; weak D call: TRBD1 (5 bases). This CDR3 is built from 18 residues. Germline assignment: CDR1 SGHVS and CDR2 FNYEAQ. V lost 5 bases and J lost 4, with 24 bases in between. The CDR3 bases are TGTGCCAGCAGCCCCACCTACGGAGGGGACGGGTGGAATCAGCCCCAGCATTTT. Amino acid sequence: CASSPTYGGDGWNQPQHF.

This clone was counted once. The rearrangement links TRBV5-4 to TRBJ2-4; 10 bases line up with TRBD2. The trim removed 1 base at V and 5 bases at J, leaving 3 bases unmatched. CDR3 length: 15 amino acids. Per germline, CDR1 SGHNT and CDR2 YYREEE (reference sequence). CDR3 bases: TGTGCCAGCAGCTTGATTCTAGCGGGGGAAAACATTCAGTACTTC. Translation gives CASSLILAGENIQYF.

The chain has TRBV27 and TRBJ2-5; no reliable D call. CDR1 is MNHEY, CDR2 SMNVEV, per germline (reference sequence). V gave up 5 bases and J gave up 1 base, with 11 bases separating them. The CDR3 has 14 amino acids. Here the CDR3 reads CASSTLKSQETQYF. CDR3 DNA sequence: TGTGCCAGCAGTACTTTAAAGTCCCAAGAGACCCAGTACTTC.

The rearrangement joins TRBV5-6 to TRBJ2-7, with D hard to call. V lost 0 bases, J lost 0 bases, and 10 bases lay in between. The CDR3 runs 15 residues. Germline V gene data show CDR1 as SGHDT and CDR2 as YYEEEE. CDR3 nucleotides: TGTGCCAGCAGCTTGGGGGCACTTTACTCCTACGAGCAGTACTTC. It translates to CASSLGALYSYEQYF. Together with reference TRBV5-6 and TRBJ2-7, the CDR3 gives the full variable domain: DAGVTQSPTHLIKTRGQQVTLRCSPKSGHDTVSWYQQALGQGPQFIFQYYEEEERQRGNFPDRFSGHQFPNYSSELNVNALLLGDSALYLCASSLGALYSYEQYFGPGTRLTVT.

V usage is TRBV2 and J usage is TRBJ2-7; TRBD1 agrees at 9 bases. V dropped 7 bases and J dropped 2; count of bases not matched to a gene: 9. The CDR3 contains 15 residues. Germline CDR1 and CDR2: SNHLY and FYNNEI. CDR3 in DNA: TGTGCCAGCACCGTAACAGGGGGCGCAACCTACGAGCAGTACTTC. This encodes CASTVTGGATYEQYF.

The V gene is TRBV27, the J gene TRBJ1-2; a possible D gene is TRBD1 (6 bases). The V gene lost 6 bases and the J gene lost 6 bases, with 23 bases spanning the gap. CDR3 size: 16 residues. CDR1 MNHEY and CDR2 SMNVEV come from the germline V gene (reference sequence). CDR3 bases: TGTGCCAGCAGCCAGCTCCGCACGAACAGGGAGGATGGCTACACCTTC. This encodes CASSQLRTNREDGYTF.

The chain combines TRBV7-3 with TRBJ2-1, with 8 nucleotides matching TRBD2. Trimming at V came to 8 bases and at J to 8 bases, leaving 14 bases not matched to a gene. The germline gives CDR1 SGHTA, CDR2 FQGTGA. The length of the CDR3 is 15 residues. The CDR3 sequence: CASRGSGSRRDEQFF. The CDR3 nucleotides read TGTGCCAGCCGGGGAAGCGGGAGCCGCCGGGATGAGCAGTTCTTC.

V usage is TRBV5-1 and J usage is TRBJ2-7; 9 bases align to TRBD1. The germline CDR1 and CDR2 sequences are SGHRS and YFSETQ. The CDR3 length is 14 residues. Trimming at V came to 2 bases and at J to 5 bases, leaving 5 bases not matched to a gene. In DNA form, the CDR3 reads TGCGCCAGCAGCTTTGGGACAGGGAGGAACGAGCAGTACTTC. Translation: CASSFGTGRNEQYF.

The chain recombines TRBV5-6 with TRBJ2-7; a weak D match, TRBD1 (5 bases). The length of the CDR3 is 15 residues. Germline assignment: CDR1 SGHDT and CDR2 YYEEEE. V was shortened by 1 base and J by 0 bases, with 11 bases between the two germline ends. The CDR3 DNA reads TGTGCCAGCAGCTTGACACACAGGAGCTCCTACGAGCAGTACTTC. Amino acid sequence: CASSLTHRSSYEQYF.

The chain couples TRBV5-6 to TRBJ1-5; no clear D gene. Per germline, CDR1 SGHDT and CDR2 YYEEEE. This CDR3 contains 14 residues. Trimming stripped 1 base from V and 5 bases from J, with 10 bases between. The CDR3 region has the DNA TGTGCCAGCAGCTTGAGACTCAGCGATCAGCCCCAGCATTTT. Protein sequence: CASSLRLSDQPQHF.

V and J are TRBV15 and TRBJ2-3; 8 bases are shared with TRBD2. The CDR3 runs 14 residues. Germline V gene lookup returns CDR1 LNHNV and CDR2 YYDKDF (reference sequence). With V trimmed by 0 bases and J by 9 bases, 5 bases remained unmatched. The CDR3 coding sequence is TGTGCCACCAGCAGAGATCGGGAGGGTCCGACGCAGTATTTT. Translation: CATSRDREGPTQYF.

The CDR3 DNA reads as TGTGCCAGCAGCGCCGAGCCGGGAGCGGGAAACACCATATATTTT. Protein product: CASSAEPGAGNTIYF. The rearrangement joins TRBV9 to TRBJ1-3, with unresolved D. Germline CDR1 reads SGDLS; CDR2 reads YYNGEE. The germline V and J ends were trimmed by 3 bases and 4 bases, with 14 bases remaining between them. This CDR3 contains 15 residues.

J is TRBJ2-1 and V is TRBV19; 8 nucleotides agree with TRBD2. The CDR3 sequence is 15 residues long. The ends lost 5 bases at V and 5 bases at J; junction bases unmatched: 8. The germline V gene encodes CDR1 LNHDA and CDR2 SQIVND (reference sequence). CDR3: CASSRARTSHNEQFF. CDR3 DNA sequence: TGTGCCAGTAGTCGGGCCCGGACTAGCCACAATGAGCAGTTCTTC.

J is TRBJ2-6 and V is TRBV28, with D perhaps TRBD1 (6 bases). Trimming shortened V by 5 bases and J by 0 bases, and 8 bases separated the two germline ends. In germline, CDR1 is MDHEN, CDR2 SYDVKM. The CDR3 consists of 15 residues. The CDR3 nucleotides read TGTGCCAGCAGTACGGACAGCTCTGGGGCCAACGTCCTGACTTTC. Protein product: CASSTDSSGANVLTF. Supplemented by reference TRBV28 and TRBJ2-6, the full variable domain reads DVKVTQSSRYLVKRTGEKVFLECVQDMDHENMFWYRQDPGLGLRLIYFSYDVKMKEKGDIPEGYSVSREKKERFSLILESASTNQTSMYLCASSTDSSGANVLTFGAGSRLTVL.

The chain is built from TRBV5-8 and TRBJ2-1; 9 nucleotides match TRBD2. The germline gives CDR1 SGHTS, CDR2 YDEGEE. The V and J ends lost 7 bases and 4 bases, in that order; junction bases with no gene match: 9. This CDR3 comprises 15 residues. The CDR3 spells CASQRSAGGYNEQFF. The CDR3 DNA reads as TGTGCCAGCCAAAGGTCAGCGGGGGGATACAATGAGCAGTTCTTC.

The V call is TRBV5-1, the J call TRBJ1-2, with no clear D. Trimming shortened V by 0 bases and J by 8 bases, and 8 bases separated the two germline ends. This CDR3 spans 12 amino acids. Germline V gives CDR1 SGHRS, CDR2 YFSETQ. CDR3 nucleotides: TGCGCCAGCAGCTTGGCTGGCGGAGGCTACACCTTC. It encodes CASSLAGGGYTF.

The chain employs TRBV7-8 and TRBJ2-5, with 9 bases aligning to TRBD2. The CDR3 runs 13 residues. Germline trimming cut 8 bases from V and 5 bases from J; bases unmatched to any gene: 6. Germline V lookup: CDR1 SGHVS, CDR2 FQNEAQ. CDR3 in amino acids: CASLAGGGETQYF. The CDR3 DNA sequence: TGTGCCAGCCTTGCGGGAGGGGGGGAGACCCAGTACTTC.

A note on this clone: This sample also contains other DNA sequences that code for the same CDR3. The chain is built from TRBV4-1 and TRBJ2-7; D is unclear. The V end lost 1 base, the J end lost 4 bases, and 8 bases lay between the germline ends. CDR3 length: 13 amino acids. CDR1 is MGHRA, CDR2 YSYEKL, per germline. The chain's CDR3 is CASSQAHGYEQYF. The DNA of the CDR3 is TGCGCCAGCAGCCAAGCCCATGGGTACGAGCAGTACTTC.

The gene calls are TRBV4-2 and TRBJ1-3; D perhaps matches TRBD1 (6 bases). The germline gives CDR1 LGHNA, CDR2 YNFKEQ. V shed 0 bases and J shed 16 bases, with 13 bases lying between them. The CDR3 contains 12 residues. The CDR3 region is CASSQDSDRLYF. The CDR3 region has the DNA TGTGCCAGCAGCCAAGATAGTGACAGGCTGTATTTT.

V is TRBV12-5 and J is TRBJ1-1; 7 bases agree with TRBD1. Germline V gene sequence: CDR1 LGHNT, CDR2 FRNRAP. J lost 0 bases, V lost 3 bases, and 7 bases had no gene match. The CDR3 has 16 amino acids. The CDR3 is CASGFNPTGMNTEAFF. CDR3 coding DNA: TGTGCTAGTGGTTTTAATCCGACAGGGATGAACACTGAAGCTTTCTTT.

The chain combines TRBV4-1 with TRBJ2-7, with D possibly TRBD1 on 6 matching bases. Trimming cost V 0 bases and J 6 bases, with 15 bases left between them. In germline, CDR1 is MGHRA, CDR2 YSYEKL. CDR3 size: 15 residues. Written as DNA, the CDR3 is TGCGCCAGCAGCCAAGATAGAACAGGGACGGGCGAGCAGTACTTC. Its protein product is CASSQDRTGTGEQYF.

The chain couples TRBV5-1 to TRBJ2-7; 7 bases align to TRBD1. This CDR3 comprises 15 residues. V was clipped by 3 bases and J by 6 bases; unmatched bases: 12. Germline CDR1 and CDR2: SGHRS and YFSETQ. The CDR3 nucleotides read TGCGCCAGCAGCTGGGGGACAGACCCTCCCTCCGAGCAGTACTTC. Its translation: CASSWGTDPPSEQYF.

The chain carries TRBV4-1 and TRBJ2-1; TRBD2 aligns across 8 bases. The CDR3 totals 15 residues. Trimming took 5 bases from V and 2 from J; bases not matched to a gene: 5. Per the germline V gene, CDR1 is MGHRA and CDR2 is YSYEKL. The CDR3 sequence is CASSTREGPYNEQFF. CDR3 nucleotides: TGCGCCAGCAGCACCCGGGAGGGCCCCTACAATGAGCAGTTCTTC.

In nucleotides, the CDR3 is TGTGCCAGCAGTGAAGGGGGGACAGGCACAGATACGCAGTATTTT. This encodes CASSEGGTGTDTQYF. The J gene is TRBJ2-3, the V gene TRBV6-1; the match to TRBD1 covers 7 bases. The CDR3 has 15 residues. The V gene's germline CDR1 is MNHNS and CDR2 SASEGT. J was trimmed by 1 base and V by 1 base; bases with no gene match: 2.

The chain is built from TRBV28 and TRBJ2-2; a weak D match, TRBD1 (6 bases). This CDR3 region has 14 residues. In germline, CDR1 is MDHEN, CDR2 SYDVKM. Trimming removed 10 bases at V and 4 bases at J, with 16 bases between. The CDR3: CATESTGLTGELFF. DNA for the CDR3: TGTGCCACCGAGTCGACAGGCCTCACCGGGGAGCTGTTTTTT. The full variable domain, its missing parts supplied by reference TRBV28 and TRBJ2-2, is DVKVTQSSRYLVKRTGEKVFLECVQDMDHENMFWYRQDPGLGLRLIYFSYDVKMKEKGDIPEGYSVSREKKERFSLILESASTNQTSMYLCATESTGLTGELFFGEGSRLTVL.

The chain is built from TRBV28 and TRBJ2-1, with TRBD2 identical over 8 bases. V shed 3 bases, J shed 5 bases, and the junction held 6 bases outside the gene matches. Per germline, CDR1 MDHEN and CDR2 SYDVKM. The CDR3 extends over 15 amino acids. The CDR3 here is CASSLVLADNNEQFF. CDR3 coding DNA: TGTGCCAGCAGTTTGGTACTAGCGGATAACAATGAGCAGTTCTTC.